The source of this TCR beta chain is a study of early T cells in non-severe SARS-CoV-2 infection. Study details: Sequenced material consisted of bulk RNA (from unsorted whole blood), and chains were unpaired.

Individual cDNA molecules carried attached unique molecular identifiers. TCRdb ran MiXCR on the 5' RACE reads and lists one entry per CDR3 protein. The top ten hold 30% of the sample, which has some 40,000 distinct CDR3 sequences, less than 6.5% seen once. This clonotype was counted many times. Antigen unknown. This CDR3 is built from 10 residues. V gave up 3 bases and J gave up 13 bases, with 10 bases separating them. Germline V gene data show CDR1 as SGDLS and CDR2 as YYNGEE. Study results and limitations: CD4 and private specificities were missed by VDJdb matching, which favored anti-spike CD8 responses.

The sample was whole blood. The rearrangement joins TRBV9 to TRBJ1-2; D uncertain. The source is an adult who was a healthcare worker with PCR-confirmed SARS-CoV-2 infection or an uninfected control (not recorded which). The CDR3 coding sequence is TGTGCCAGCAGCGGAACGCGGCGCACCTTC. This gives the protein CASSGTRRTF.